One sample yielded the 13 T cell receptor beta chains listed below, sequenced in a study of T cell responses to AZD1222 COVID-19 vaccine. Method: immunoSEQ multiplex PCR; TCRdb's copy keeps in-frame clones and lacks some. The sample holds more than 85,000 clones; roughly 82% are singletons and the top ten take approximately 5.1%. Specimen: peripheral blood, collected on day 0 of AZD1222 vaccination. The receptors here all came from an adult in good health.

J is TRBJ1-2 and V is TRBV13, with unresolved D. V was clipped by 2 bases and J by 0 bases, with 10 bases between them. Germline values: CDR1 PRHDT, CDR2 FYEKMQ (reference sequence). The CDR3 contains 15 residues. The CDR3 is CASSLKGGPNYGYTF. In DNA form, the CDR3 reads TGTGCCAGCAGCTTAAAGGGCGGGCCTAACTATGGCTACACCTTC.

The chain has TRBV19 and TRBJ1-1, with TRBD1 as a possible D gene (5 bases). This CDR3 comprises 13 residues. V shed 7 bases and J shed 3 bases, with 12 bases lying between them. Germline V CDR1 and CDR2: LNHDA, SQIVND (reference sequence). DNA for the CDR3: TGTGCCAGTACATACTGGGGCGACACTGAAGCTTTCTTT. Translated: CASTYWGDTEAFF.

The J gene is TRBJ2-5, the V gene TRBV18; 9 bases are shared with TRBD2. Germline V gene data show CDR1 as KGHSH and CDR2 as LQKENI. This CDR3 is 14 amino acids long. Trimming at V came to 3 bases and at J to 4 bases, leaving 3 bases not matched to a gene. This chain's CDR3 is CASSPPTSGETQYF. For the CDR3, the DNA is TGTGCCAGCTCACCTCCGACTAGCGGAGAGACCCAGTACTTC.

The genes are TRBV6-5 and TRBJ1-5, with unresolved D. CDR3 length equals 14 residues. Germline CDR1 is MNHEY and CDR2 is SVGAGI. V was cut by 2 bases and J by 4 bases, with 9 bases left in between. The CDR3 protein is CASSYHSGNQPQHF. The CDR3, as DNA: TGTGCCAGCAGTTACCACTCGGGTAATCAGCCCCAGCATTTT.

V and J are TRBV6-2 or TRBV6-3 and TRBJ2-7; 9 bases are shared with TRBD2. The V gene end was trimmed by 7 bases and the J gene end by 7 bases; junction bases not matched to a gene: 14. CDR3 length: 15 residues. Per the germline V gene, CDR1 is MNHEY and CDR2 is SVGEGT. CDR3 in amino acids: CASTPRQRGAREQYF. The CDR3 DNA sequence: TGTGCCAGCACCCCCAGGCAGCGGGGGGCCAGGGAGCAGTACTTC.

This sequence joins TRBV11-2 and TRBJ1-4, with D hard to call. V lost 2 bases, J lost 0 bases, and 13 bases lay in between. Germline loops: CDR1 SGHAT, CDR2 FQNNGV. This CDR3 contains 17 residues. CDR3 bases: TGTGCCAGCAGCTTATGGACTCGGGGTGCAACTAATGAAAAACTGTTTTTT. It encodes CASSLWTRGATNEKLFF.

The rearrangement links TRBV4-3 to TRBJ1-3, with a weak D call TRBD1 (6 bases). This CDR3 is built from 15 residues. Deletions cut 0 bases from V and 4 bases from J, with 10 bases between. CDR1 is LGHNA and CDR2 is YSLEER in the germline V gene. Written as DNA, the CDR3 is TGCGCCAGCAGCCAAGACGTAGGGGGGGGAAACACCATATATTTT. This codes for CASSQDVGGGNTIYF.

This clone was detected a few times. The chain is built from TRBV19 and TRBJ1-5; D ambiguous. CDR1 is LNHDA and CDR2 is SQIVND in the germline V gene (reference sequence). The CDR3 length is 14 residues. Deletions cut 3 bases from V and 9 bases from J, with 15 bases between. The CDR3: CASSIGDNLGPQHF. CDR3 nucleotide sequence: TGTGCCAGTAGTATTGGGGATAATTTGGGGCCCCAGCATTTT.

The chain carries TRBV27 and TRBJ1-5, with D possibly matching TRBD1 (5 bases). Germline assignment: CDR1 MNHEY and CDR2 SMNVEV (reference sequence). The CDR3 runs 18 residues. Trimming pared 0 bases from V and 0 bases from J, leaving 15 bases between. The CDR3 DNA reads as TGTGCCAGCAGTTTATCGGTCGGGGGAGTCTATAGCAATCAGCCCCAGCATTTT. Translated, it gives CASSLSVGGVYSNQPQHF.

The table lists this clone with a few counts. The rearrangement links TRBV14 to TRBJ2-2; D ambiguous. The CDR3 length is 15 residues. V shed 5 bases and J shed 3 bases, with 13 bases lying between them. Germline V gene lookup returns CDR1 SGHDN and CDR2 FVKESK. The CDR3 loop reads CASSTDTRYTGELFF. CDR3 DNA sequence: TGTGCCAGCAGCACCGACACACGATACACCGGGGAGCTGTTTTTT. The full variable domain, with the rest looked up from reference TRBV14 and TRBJ2-2, is EAGVTQFPSHSVIEKGQTVTLRCDPISGHDNLYWYRRVMGKEIKFLLHFVKESKQDESGMPNNRFLAERTGGTYSTLKVQPAELEDSGVYFCASSTDTRYTGELFFGEGSRLTVL.

The genes are TRBV18 and TRBJ1-3, with TRBD1 as a possible D gene (5 bases). Germline CDR1 is KGHSH and CDR2 is LQKENI. Trimming pared 1 base from V and 0 bases from J, leaving 13 bases between. CDR3 length: 17 residues. The CDR3 DNA is TGTGCCAGCTCACCACGAGACAGTTCCAGCTCTGGAAACACCATATATTTT. Protein sequence: CASSPRDSSSSGNTIYF.

This clone was seen a few times. The J gene is TRBJ1-4, the V gene TRBV19; 9 bases fit TRBD1. V dropped 3 bases and J dropped 6; count of bases not matched to a gene: 5. Germline CDR1 and CDR2: LNHDA and SQIVND (reference sequence). This CDR3 is built from 15 residues. The DNA for the CDR3 is TGTGCCAGTAGTATTGGACAGGGGTGGGATGAAAAACTGTTTTTT. This codes for CASSIGQGWDEKLFF.

This chain connects TRBV14 to TRBJ1-6, with D maybe TRBD1 (5 bases). Trimming took 4 bases from V and 9 from J, leaving 13 bases between them. Germline V gene data show CDR1 as SGHDN and CDR2 as FVKESK. CDR3 length equals 14 residues. The CDR3 coding sequence is TGTGCCAGCAGCCGAGCAGGGTTGGGTTCACCCCTCCACTTT. Amino acids: CASSRAGLGSPLHF.